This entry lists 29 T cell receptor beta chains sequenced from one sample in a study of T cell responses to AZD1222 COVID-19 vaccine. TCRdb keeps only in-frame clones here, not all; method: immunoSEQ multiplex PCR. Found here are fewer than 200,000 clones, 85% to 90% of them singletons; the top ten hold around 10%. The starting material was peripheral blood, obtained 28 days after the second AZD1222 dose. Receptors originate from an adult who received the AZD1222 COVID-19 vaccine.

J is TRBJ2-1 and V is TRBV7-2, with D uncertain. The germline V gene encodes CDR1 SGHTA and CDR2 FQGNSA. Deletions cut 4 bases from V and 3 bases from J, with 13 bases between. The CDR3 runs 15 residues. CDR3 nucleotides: TGTGCCAGCAGCTCCCGGCAGGCAAACTACAATGAGCAGTTCTTC. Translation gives CASSSRQANYNEQFF.

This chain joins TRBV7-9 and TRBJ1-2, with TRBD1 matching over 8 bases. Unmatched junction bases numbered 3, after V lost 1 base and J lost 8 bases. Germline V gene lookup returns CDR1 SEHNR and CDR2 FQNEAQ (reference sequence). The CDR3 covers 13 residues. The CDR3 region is CASSLGDRGGYTF. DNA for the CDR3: TGTGCCAGCAGCTTAGGCGACAGGGGCGGCTACACCTTC.

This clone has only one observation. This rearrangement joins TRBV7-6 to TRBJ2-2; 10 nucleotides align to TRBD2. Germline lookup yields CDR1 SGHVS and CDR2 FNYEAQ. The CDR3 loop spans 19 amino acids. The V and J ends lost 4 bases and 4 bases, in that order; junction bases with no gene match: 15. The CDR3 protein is CASSSPGRGSGGPTGELFF. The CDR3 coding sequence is TGTGCCAGCAGCTCACCCGGGAGGGGTAGCGGGGGGCCCACCGGGGAGCTGTTTTTT.

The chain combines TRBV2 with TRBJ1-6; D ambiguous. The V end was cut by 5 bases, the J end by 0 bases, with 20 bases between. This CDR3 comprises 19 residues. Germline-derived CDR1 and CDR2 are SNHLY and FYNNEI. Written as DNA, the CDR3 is TGTGCCAGCAGTTCCCCTCGGACTTCCCCAGGCTCCTATAATTCACCCCTCCACTTT. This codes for CASSSPRTSPGSYNSPLHF.

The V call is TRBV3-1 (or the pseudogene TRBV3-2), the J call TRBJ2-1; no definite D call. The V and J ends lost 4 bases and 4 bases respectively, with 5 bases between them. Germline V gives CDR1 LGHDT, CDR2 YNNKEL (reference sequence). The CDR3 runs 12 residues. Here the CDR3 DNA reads TGTGCCAGCAGCCCAAGGTACAATGAGCAGTTCTTC. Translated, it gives CASSPRYNEQFF.

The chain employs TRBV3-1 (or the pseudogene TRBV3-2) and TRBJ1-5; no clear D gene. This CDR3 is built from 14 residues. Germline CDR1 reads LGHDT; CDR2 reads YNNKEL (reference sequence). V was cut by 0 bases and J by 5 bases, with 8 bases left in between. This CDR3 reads CASSQDPAYQPQHF. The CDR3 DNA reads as TGTGCCAGCAGCCAAGATCCGGCGTATCAGCCCCAGCATTTT.

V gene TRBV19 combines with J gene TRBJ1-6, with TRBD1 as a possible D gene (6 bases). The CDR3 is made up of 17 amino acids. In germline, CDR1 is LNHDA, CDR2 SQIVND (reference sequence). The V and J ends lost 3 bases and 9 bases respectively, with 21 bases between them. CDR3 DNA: TGTGCCAGTAGTATCCTACAGGGTGCGGGGCGAGGTTCACCCCTCCACTTT. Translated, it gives CASSILQGAGRGSPLHF. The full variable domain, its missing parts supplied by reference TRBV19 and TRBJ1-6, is DGGITQSPKYLFRKEGQNVTLSCEQNLNHDAMYWYRQDPGQGLRLIYYSQIVNDFQKGDIAEGYSVSREKKESFPLTVTSAQKNPTAFYLCASSILQGAGRGSPLHFGNGTRLTVT.

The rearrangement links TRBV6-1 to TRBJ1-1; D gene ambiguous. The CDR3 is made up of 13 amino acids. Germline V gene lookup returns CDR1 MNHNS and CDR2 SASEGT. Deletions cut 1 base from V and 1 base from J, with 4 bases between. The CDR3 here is CASSEDGNTEAFF. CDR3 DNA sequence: TGTGCCAGCAGTGAAGATGGGAACACTGAAGCTTTCTTT.

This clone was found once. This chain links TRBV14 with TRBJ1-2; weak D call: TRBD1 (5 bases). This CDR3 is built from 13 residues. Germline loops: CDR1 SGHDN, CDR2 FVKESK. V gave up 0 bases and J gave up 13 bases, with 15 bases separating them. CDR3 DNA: TGTGCCAGCAGCCAAGATATGGGGCAGCGCCTCACCTTC. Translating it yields CASSQDMGQRLTF.

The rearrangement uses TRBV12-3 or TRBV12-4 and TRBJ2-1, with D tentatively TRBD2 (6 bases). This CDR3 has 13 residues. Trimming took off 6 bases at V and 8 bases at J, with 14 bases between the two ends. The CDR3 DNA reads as TGTGCCAGCAGCCCCTCAATAGCGGATGAGCAGTTCTTC. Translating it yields CASSPSIADEQFF.

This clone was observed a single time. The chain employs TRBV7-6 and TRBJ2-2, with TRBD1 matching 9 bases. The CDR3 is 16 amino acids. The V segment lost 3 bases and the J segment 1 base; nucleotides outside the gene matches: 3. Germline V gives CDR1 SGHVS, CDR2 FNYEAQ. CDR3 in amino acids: CASSFTGGGNTGELFF. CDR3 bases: TGTGCCAGCAGCTTCACAGGGGGCGGGAACACCGGGGAGCTGTTTTTT.

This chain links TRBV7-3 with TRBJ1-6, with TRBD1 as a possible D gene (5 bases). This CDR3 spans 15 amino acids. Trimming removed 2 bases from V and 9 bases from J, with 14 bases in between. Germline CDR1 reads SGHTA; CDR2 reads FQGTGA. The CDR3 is CASSLLGAGSSPLHF. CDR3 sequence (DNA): TGTGCCAGCAGCTTACTCGGGGCAGGGAGTTCACCCCTCCACTTT.

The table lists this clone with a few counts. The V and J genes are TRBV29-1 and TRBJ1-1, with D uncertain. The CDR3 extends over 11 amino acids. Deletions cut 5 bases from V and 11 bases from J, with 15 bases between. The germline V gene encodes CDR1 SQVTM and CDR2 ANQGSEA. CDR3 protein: CSVITDRGAFF. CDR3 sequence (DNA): TGCAGCGTTATAACGGACCGTGGGGCTTTCTTT.

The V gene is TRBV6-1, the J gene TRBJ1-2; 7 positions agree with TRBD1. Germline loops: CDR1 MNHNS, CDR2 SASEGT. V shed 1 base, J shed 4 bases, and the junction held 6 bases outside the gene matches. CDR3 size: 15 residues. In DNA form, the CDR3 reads TGTGCCAGCAGTGAAGTGGGGGACAGCAGCTATGGCTACACCTTC. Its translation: CASSEVGDSSYGYTF.

The CDR3 nucleotides read TGTGCCAGCAGCCAAACTAAAGAGACCCAGTACTTC. Protein: CASSQTKETQYF. This chain uses TRBV14 with TRBJ2-5; no reliable D call. CDR1 and CDR2 (germline): SGHDN, FVKESK. V was shortened by 2 bases and J by 3 bases, with 4 bases between the two germline ends. The CDR3 runs to 12 residues. Based on the CDR3 plus reference TRBV14 and TRBJ2-5, the full variable domain is EAGVTQFPSHSVIEKGQTVTLRCDPISGHDNLYWYRRVMGKEIKFLLHFVKESKQDESGMPNNRFLAERTGGTYSTLKVQPAELEDSGVYFCASSQTKETQYFGPGTRLLVL.

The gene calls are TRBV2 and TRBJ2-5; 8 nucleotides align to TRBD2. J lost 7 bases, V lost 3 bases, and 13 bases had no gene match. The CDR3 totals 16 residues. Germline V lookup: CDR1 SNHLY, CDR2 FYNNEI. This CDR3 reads CASSDVSGGRSGTQYF. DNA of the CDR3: TGTGCCAGCAGTGATGTCAGCGGGGGACGGAGTGGGACCCAGTACTTC.

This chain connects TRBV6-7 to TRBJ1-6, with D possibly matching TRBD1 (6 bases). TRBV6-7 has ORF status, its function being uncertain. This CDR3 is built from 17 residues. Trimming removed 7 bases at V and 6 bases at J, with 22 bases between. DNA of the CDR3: TGTGCCAGCACCAGCATACTCATTACAGGGTTTAATTCACCCCTCCACTTT. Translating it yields CASTSILITGFNSPLHF.

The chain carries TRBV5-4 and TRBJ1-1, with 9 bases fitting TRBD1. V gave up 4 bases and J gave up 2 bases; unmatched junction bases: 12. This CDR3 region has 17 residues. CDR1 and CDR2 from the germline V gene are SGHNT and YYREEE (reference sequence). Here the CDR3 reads CASSPRDRDRGNTEAFF. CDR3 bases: TGTGCCAGCAGCCCCCGGGACAGGGACCGGGGTAACACTGAAGCTTTCTTT.

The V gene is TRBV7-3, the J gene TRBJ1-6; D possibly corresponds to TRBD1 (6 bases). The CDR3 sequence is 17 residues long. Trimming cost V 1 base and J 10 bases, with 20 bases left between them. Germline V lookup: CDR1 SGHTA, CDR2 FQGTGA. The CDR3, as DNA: TGTGCCAGCAGCTTAAACCCCTCGAGAGGGGGGGGATCACCCCTCCACTTT. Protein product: CASSLNPSRGGGSPLHF. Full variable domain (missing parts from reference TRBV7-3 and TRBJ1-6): GAGVSQTPSNKVTEKGKYVELRCDPISGHTALYWYRQSLGQGPEFLIYFQGTGAADDSGLPNDRFFAVRPEGSVSTLKIQRTERGDSAVYLCASSLNPSRGGGSPLHFGNGTRLTVT.

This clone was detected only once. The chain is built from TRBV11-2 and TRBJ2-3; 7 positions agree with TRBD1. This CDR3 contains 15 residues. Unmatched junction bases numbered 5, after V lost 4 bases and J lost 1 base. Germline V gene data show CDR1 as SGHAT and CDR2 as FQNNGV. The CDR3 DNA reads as TGTGCCAGCAGCTACCGACAGGGACGCACAGATACGCAGTATTTT. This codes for CASSYRQGRTDTQYF.

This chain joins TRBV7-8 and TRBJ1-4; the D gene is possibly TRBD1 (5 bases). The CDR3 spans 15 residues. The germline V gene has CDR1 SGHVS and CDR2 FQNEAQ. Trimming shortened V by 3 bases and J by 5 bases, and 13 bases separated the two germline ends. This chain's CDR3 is CASSFRGGVNEKLFF. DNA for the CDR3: TGTGCCAGCAGCTTTCGTGGAGGGGTAAATGAAAAACTGTTTTTT.

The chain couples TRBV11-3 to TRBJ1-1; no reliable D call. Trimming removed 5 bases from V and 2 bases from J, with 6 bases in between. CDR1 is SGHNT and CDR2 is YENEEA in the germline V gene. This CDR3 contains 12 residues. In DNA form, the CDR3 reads TGTGCCAGCAGCGTTGACAACACTGAAGCTTTCTTT. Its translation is CASSVDNTEAFF.

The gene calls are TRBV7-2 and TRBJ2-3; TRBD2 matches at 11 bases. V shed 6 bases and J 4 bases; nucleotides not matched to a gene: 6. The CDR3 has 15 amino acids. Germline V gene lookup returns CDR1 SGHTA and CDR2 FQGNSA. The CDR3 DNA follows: TGTGCCAGCAGTGTGACTAGCGGGGCGGCAGATACGCAGTATTTT. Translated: CASSVTSGAADTQYF.

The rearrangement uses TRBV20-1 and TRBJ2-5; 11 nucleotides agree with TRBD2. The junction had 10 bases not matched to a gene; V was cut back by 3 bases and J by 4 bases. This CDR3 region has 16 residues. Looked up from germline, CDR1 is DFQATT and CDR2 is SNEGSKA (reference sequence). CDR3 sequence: CSASTHSGGAGETQYF. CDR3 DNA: TGCAGTGCTAGTACTCATAGCGGGGGGGCCGGAGAGACCCAGTACTTC.

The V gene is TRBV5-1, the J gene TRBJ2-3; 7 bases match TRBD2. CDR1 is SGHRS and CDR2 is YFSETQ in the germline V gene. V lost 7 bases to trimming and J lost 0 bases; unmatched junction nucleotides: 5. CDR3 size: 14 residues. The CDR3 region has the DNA TGCGCCAGCGGGGAGGGTCTGAGCACAGATACGCAGTATTTT. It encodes CASGEGLSTDTQYF.

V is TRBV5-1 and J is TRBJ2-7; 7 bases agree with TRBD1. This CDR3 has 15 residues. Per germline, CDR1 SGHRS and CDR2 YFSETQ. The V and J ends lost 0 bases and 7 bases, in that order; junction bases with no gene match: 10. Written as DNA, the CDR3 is TGCGCCAGCAGCTTGGGGACAGGATTCCCGGGTGAGCAGTACTTC. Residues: CASSLGTGFPGEQYF.

The CDR3 here is CASSQGARSSYEQYF. DNA of the CDR3: TGTGCCAGCAGCCAAGGGGCCAGGAGCTCCTACGAGCAGTACTTC. V and J are TRBV3-1 (or the pseudogene TRBV3-2) and TRBJ2-7; D gene ambiguous. The CDR3 runs to 15 residues. Germline lookup yields CDR1 LGHDT and CDR2 YNNKEL (reference sequence). V gave up 1 base and J gave up 0 bases, with 10 bases separating them.

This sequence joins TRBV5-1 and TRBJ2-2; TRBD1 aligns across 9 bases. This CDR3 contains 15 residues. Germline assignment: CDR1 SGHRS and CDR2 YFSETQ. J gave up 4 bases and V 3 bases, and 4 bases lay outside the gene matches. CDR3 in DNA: TGCGCCAGCAGCTCTACAGGGGGCGTCACCGGGGAGCTGTTTTTT. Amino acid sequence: CASSSTGGVTGELFF.

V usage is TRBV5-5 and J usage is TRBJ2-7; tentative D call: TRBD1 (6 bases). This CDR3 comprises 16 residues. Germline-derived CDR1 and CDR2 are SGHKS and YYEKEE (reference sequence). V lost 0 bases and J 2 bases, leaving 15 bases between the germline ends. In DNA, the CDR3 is TGTGCCAGCAGCTTGGATAGTGGGGGCTCCCCCTACGAGCAGTACTTC. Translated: CASSLDSGGSPYEQYF.